This entry concerns a single T cell receptor (beta chain). Its matching antigen is unknown. With 60 Vbeta and 13 Jbeta primers, the PCR was carried out. This table comes from immunoSEQ multiplex PCR, and its TCRdb copy is limited to in-frame clones, with some not included. The sample consists of 80,000 to 100,000 clones, roughly 73% of them appearing once. V lost 2 bases, J lost 2 bases, and 3 bases stayed unmatched. The CDR3 is 16 residues long. Per the germline V gene, CDR1 is KGHSH and CDR2 is LQKENI. This entry belongs to a study of cytomegalovirus exposure and HLA in healthy donors. Whole-study context: An early release of data contained tens of millions of unique TCRs, which came from HLA-typed donors.

Nominal health characterized the donors when sampled, though unrecorded immune exposures were likely. Study-wide results and caveats: Later analysis revealed greater clonal expansion in HLA-associated TCR beta chains than in equally common others. In a later analysis, a missense DCLRE1C variant was linked to TCR beta V- and J-gene trimming.

Material: PBMCs. The chain uses TRBV18 and TRBJ2-2; TRBD2 matches 9 bases. This clonotype was obtained from a man aged 45-60 years in good health and CMV-seropositive. The CDR3 DNA is TGTGCCAGCTCACCAAAGCGGGGGGAAAACACCGGGGAGCTGTTTTTT. It translates to CASSPKRGENTGELFF.